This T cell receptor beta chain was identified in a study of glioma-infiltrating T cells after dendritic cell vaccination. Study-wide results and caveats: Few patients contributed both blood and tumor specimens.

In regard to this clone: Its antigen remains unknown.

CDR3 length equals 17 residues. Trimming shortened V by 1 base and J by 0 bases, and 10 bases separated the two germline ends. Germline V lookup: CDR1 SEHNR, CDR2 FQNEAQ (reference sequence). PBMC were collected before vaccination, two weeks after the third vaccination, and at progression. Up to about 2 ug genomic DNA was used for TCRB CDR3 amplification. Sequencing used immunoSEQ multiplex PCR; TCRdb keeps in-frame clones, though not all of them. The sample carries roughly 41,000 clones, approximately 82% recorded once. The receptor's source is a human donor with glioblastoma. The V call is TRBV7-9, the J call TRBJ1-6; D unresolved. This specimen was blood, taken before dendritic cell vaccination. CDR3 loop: CASSLGRLSSYNSPLHF. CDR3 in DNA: TGTGCCAGCAGCTTAGGGCGGCTTAGCTCCTATAATTCACCCCTCCACTTT.